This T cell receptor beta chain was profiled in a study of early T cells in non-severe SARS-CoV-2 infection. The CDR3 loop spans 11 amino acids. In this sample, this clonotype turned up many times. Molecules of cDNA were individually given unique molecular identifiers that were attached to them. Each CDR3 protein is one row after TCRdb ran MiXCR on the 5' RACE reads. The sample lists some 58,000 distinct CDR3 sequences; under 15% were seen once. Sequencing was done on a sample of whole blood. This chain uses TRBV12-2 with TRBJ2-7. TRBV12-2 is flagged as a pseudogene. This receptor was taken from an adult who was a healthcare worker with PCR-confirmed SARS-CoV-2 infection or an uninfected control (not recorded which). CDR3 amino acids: CASRLNHEQYF. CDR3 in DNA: TGTGCAAGTCGCTTAAACCACGAGCAGTACTTC.